The 5 T cell receptor beta chains below all came from one sample that was sequenced in a study of T cell responses to AZD1222 COVID-19 vaccine. Only in-frame clones appear in the TCRdb table, and some are missing; sequencing was by immunoSEQ multiplex PCR. The profile shows about 94,000 clones, about 88% of them singletons. The source material was peripheral blood, sampled on day 0 of AZD1222 vaccination. The receptors originated from an adult in good health.

This chain uses TRBV12-3 or TRBV12-4 with TRBJ1-5; D gene ambiguous. The CDR3 spans 12 residues. The ends were cut back, 2 bases at V and 4 bases at J, with 3 bases in the middle. CDR3 amino acids: CASSLNNQPQHF. CDR3 DNA sequence: TGTGCCAGCAGTTTAAATAATCAGCCCCAGCATTTT.

The CDR3 DNA is TGCGCCAGCAGCCAACCCCTGGCCCAGCCCCAGCATTTT. Translating it yields CASSQPLAQPQHF. This chain connects TRBV4-1 to TRBJ1-5; D is unclear. The CDR3 loop spans 13 amino acids. V dropped 2 bases and J dropped 7 bases, with 9 bases sitting between them. Germline V gene sequence: CDR1 MGHRA, CDR2 YSYEKL.

This rearrangement joins TRBV4-1 to TRBJ1-6, with D possibly being TRBD1 (5 bases). This CDR3 is built from 16 residues. Germline loops: CDR1 MGHRA, CDR2 YSYEKL. The V gene lost 2 bases and the J gene lost 6 bases, with 14 bases spanning the gap. CDR3 bases: TGCGCCAGCAGCCAAACCCCAGGCAGGGTTAATTCACCCCTCCACTTT. It translates to CASSQTPGRVNSPLHF.

J is TRBJ2-2 and V is TRBV11-2; TRBD2 aligns across 7 bases. Germline lookup yields CDR1 SGHAT and CDR2 FQNNGV. After removal of 7 bases from V and 0 bases from J, the junction contained 2 bases not matched to a gene. The CDR3 has 14 amino acids. CDR3 nucleotides: TGTGCCAGCACCGGACTAGCGAACACCGGGGAGCTGTTTTTT. Protein: CASTGLANTGELFF.

V usage is TRBV19 and J usage is TRBJ1-3; no firm D call. CDR3 size: 14 residues. The germline V gene has CDR1 LNHDA and CDR2 SQIVND (reference sequence). V dropped 3 bases and J dropped 0 bases, with 6 bases sitting between them. The CDR3 sequence is CASSILTSGNTIYF. The CDR3 DNA sequence: TGTGCCAGTAGTATCTTGACCTCTGGAAACACCATATATTTT.